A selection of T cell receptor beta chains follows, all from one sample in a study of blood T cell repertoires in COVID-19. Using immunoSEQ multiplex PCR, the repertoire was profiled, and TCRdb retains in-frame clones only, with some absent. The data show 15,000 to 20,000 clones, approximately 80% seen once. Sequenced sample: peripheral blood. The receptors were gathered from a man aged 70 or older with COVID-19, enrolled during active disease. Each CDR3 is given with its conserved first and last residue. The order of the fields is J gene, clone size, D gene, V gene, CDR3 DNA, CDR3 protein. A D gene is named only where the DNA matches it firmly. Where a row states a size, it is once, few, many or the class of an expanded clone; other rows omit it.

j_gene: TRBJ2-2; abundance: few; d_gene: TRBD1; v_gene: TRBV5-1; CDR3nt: TGCGCCAGCAGCTTAGTACAGGGGGCGGACACCGGGGAGCTGTTTTTT; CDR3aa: CASSLVQGADTGELFF
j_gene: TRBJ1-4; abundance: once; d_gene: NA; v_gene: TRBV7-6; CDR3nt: TGTGCCAGCAGCCCAGGGTCGCGAACCCTGTTTTTT; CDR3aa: CASSPGSRTLFF
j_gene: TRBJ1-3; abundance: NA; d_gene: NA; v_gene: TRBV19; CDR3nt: TGTGCCAGTAGTTGGGCAGACTCTGGAAACACCATATATTTT; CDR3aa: CASSWADSGNTIYF
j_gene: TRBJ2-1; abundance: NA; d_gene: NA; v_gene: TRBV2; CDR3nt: TGTGCCAGCACTGGAGAGCCGACGAATGAGCAGTTCTTC; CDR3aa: CASTGEPTNEQFF
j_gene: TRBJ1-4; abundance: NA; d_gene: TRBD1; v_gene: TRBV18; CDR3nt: TGTGCCAGCTCACGAGGGGGCGGTGAAAAACTGTTTTTT; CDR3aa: CASSRGGGEKLFF
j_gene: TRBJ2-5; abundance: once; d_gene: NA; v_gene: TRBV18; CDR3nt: TGTGCCAGCTCAAGGGGAATCCAAGAGACCCAGTACTTC; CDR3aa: CASSRGIQETQYF
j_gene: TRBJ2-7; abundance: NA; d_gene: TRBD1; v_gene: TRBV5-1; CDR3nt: TGCGCCAGCAGCCCGACAGGGAATTTTCCCTCCTACGAGCAGTACTTC; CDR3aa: CASSPTGNFPSYEQYF
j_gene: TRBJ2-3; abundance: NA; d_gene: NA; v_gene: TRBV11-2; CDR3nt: TGTGCCAGCAGCCGCCTAGAGGGTGGCACAGATACGCAGTATTTT; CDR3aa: CASSRLEGGTDTQYF
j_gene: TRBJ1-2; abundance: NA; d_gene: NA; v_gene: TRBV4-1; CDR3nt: TGCGCCAGCAGCCAAGGACAGCTTAACTATGGCTACACCTTC; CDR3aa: CASSQGQLNYGYTF
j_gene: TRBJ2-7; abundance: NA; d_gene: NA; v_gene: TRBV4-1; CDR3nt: TGCGCCAGCAGCCAAGGCCCACTCTCCTACGAGCAGTACTTC; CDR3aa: CASSQGPLSYEQYF
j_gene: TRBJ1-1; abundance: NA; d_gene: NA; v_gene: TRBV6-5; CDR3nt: TGTGCCAGCAACGACAGCCCTTTGAACACTGAAGCTTTCTTT; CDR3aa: CASNDSPLNTEAFF
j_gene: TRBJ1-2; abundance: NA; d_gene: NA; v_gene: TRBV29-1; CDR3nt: TGCAGCGTTCTCGGCCCCGAACCAACTACTAACTATGGCTACACCTTC; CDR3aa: CSVLGPEPTTNYGYTF
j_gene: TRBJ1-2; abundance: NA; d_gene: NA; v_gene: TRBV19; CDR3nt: TGTGCCAGTAGGGGCAGTTGGATTGGTTATGGCTACACCTTC; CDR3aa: CASRGSWIGYGYTF
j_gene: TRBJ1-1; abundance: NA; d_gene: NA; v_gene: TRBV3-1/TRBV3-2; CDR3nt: TGTGCCAGCAGCCCGACGACACGGAACCGAGAAGCTTTCTTT; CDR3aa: CASSPTTRNREAFF
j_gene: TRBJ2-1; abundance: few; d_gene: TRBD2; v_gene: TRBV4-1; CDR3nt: TGCGCCAGCTCGGGGACTAGCGGGTACAATGAGCAGTTCTTC; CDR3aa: CASSGTSGYNEQFF
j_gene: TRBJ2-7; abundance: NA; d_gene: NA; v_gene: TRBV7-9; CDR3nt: TGTGCCAGCAGCCCGGGGAGCGAGCAGTACTTC; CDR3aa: CASSPGSEQYF
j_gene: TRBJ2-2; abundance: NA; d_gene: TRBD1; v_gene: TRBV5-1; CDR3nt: TGCGCCAGCAGCCGGGGACAGGGTCTCACCGGGGAGCTGTTTTTT; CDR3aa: CASSRGQGLTGELFF
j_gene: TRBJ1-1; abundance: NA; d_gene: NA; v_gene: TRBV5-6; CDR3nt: TGTGCCAGCAGCTTGGGGGGCAGGGGCACTGAAGCTTTCTTT; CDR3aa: CASSLGGRGTEAFF
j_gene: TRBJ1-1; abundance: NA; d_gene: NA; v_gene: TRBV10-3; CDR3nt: TGTGCCATCAGGACCGGGACAACAAACACTGAAGCTTTCTTT; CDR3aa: CAIRTGTTNTEAFF
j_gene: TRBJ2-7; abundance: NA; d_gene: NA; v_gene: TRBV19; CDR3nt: TGTGCCAGTAGTACTTCGGGGAACGAGCAGTACTTC; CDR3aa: CASSTSGNEQYF
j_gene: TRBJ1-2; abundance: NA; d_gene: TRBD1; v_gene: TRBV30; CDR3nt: TGTGCCGGACTAAGGGACAGGGGCGGCTACACCTTC; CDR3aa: CAGLRDRGGYTF
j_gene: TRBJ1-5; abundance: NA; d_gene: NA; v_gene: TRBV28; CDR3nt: TGTGCCAGCAGGAGCGGCCAGCTTAATCAGCCCCAGCATTTT; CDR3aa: CASRSGQLNQPQHF
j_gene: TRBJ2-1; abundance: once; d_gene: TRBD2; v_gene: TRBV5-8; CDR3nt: TGTGCCAGCAGCTTGGGGGTAGCGGGGGACAATGAGCAGTTCTTC; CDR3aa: CASSLGVAGDNEQFF
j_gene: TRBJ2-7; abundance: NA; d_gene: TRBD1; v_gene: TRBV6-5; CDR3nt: TGTGCCAGCAGCCCGGAAGGGACAGGGTCCTACGAGCAGTACTTC; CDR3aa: CASSPEGTGSYEQYF
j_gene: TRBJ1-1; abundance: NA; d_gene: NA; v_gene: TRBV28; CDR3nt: TGTGCCAGCAGTTTTCTGGGGGCGCTCCGGATAATGAACACTGAAGCTTTCTTT; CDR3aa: CASSFLGALRIMNTEAFF
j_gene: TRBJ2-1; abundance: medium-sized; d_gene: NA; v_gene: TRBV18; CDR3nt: TGTGCCAGCTCACCCATGGGCGACGCCTCCTACAATGAGCAGTTCTTC; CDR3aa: CASSPMGDASYNEQFF
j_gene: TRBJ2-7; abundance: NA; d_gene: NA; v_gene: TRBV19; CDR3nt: TGTGCCAGTAGATTCGGAAAAGGGGGGGACTACGAGCAGTACTTC; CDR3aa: CASRFGKGGDYEQYF
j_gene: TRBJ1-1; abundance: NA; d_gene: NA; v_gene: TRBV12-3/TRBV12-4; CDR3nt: TGTGCCAGCAGCAGACAGCTGAACACTGAAGCTTTCTTT; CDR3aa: CASSRQLNTEAFF
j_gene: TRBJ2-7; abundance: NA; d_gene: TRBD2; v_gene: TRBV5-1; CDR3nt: TGCGCCAGCAGCTTGGACGGGGGGGCTTCCGACGAGCAGTACTTC; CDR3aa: CASSLDGGASDEQYF
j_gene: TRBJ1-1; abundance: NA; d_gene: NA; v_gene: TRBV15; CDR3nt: TGTGCCACCAGCAGAGATGCGGGTTTCTTCGGGACTGAAGCTTTCTTT; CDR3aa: CATSRDAGFFGTEAFF
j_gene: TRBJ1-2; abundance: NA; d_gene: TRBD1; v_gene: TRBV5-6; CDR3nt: TGTGCCAGCAGCAAGACAGGGAACCTCTATGGCTACACCTTC; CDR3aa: CASSKTGNLYGYTF
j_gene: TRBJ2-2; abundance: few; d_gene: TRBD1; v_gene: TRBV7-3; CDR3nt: TGTGCCAGCAGCTTTGGGACAGGGTTCACCGGGGAGCTGTTTTTT; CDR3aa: CASSFGTGFTGELFF
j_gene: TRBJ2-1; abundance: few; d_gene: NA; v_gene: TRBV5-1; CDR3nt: TGCGCCAGCAGCCCACACGACAGTTCCAATGAGCAGTTCTTC; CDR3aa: CASSPHDSSNEQFF
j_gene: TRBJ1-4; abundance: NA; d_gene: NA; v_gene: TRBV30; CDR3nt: TGTGCCTGGAGTGTACGGGTGGAAAAACTGTTTTTT; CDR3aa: CAWSVRVEKLFF
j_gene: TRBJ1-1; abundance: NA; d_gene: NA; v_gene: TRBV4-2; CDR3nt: TGTGCCAGCAGCCAAGATCCACAGGGTAACACTGAAGCTTTCTTT; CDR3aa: CASSQDPQGNTEAFF
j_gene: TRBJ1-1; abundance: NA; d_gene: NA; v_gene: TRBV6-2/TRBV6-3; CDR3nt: TGTGCCAGCAGTCGGACAGTCTATGAAGCTTTCTTT; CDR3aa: CASSRTVYEAFF
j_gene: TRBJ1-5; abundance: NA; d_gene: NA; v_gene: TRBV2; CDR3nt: TGTGCCAGCAACCAGGATCATCAGCCCCAGCATTTT; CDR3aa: CASNQDHQPQHF
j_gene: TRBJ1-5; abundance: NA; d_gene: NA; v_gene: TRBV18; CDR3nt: TGTGCCAGCGGCAAAAGGAGGGAAGGCCCCCAGCATTTT; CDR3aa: CASGKRREGPQHF
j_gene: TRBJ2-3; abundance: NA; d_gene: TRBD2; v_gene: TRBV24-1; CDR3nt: TGTGCCACCAGTGACCCTAGCGGGACCACAGATACGCAGTATTTT; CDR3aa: CATSDPSGTTDTQYF
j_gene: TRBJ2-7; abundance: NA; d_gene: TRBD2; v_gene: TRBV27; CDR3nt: TGTGCCAGCAGTTTATTCCCTCTTCTAGCGGGAGGTTCCTACGAGCAGTACTTC; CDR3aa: CASSLFPLLAGGSYEQYF
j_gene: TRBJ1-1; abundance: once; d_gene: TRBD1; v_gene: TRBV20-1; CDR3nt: TGCAGTGCTAGTACGTTTATAAGACAGGGGTCCACTGAAGCTTTCTTT; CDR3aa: CSASTFIRQGSTEAFF
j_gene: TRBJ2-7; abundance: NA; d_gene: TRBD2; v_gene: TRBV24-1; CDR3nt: TGTGCCACCAGTGAGGGGCGACTAGCACTGAGCTCCTACGAGCAGTACTTC; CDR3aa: CATSEGRLALSSYEQYF
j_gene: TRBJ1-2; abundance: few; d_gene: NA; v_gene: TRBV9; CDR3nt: TGTGCCAGCAGCGTAGGAAACAGGGTGAAAGATGGCTACACCTTC; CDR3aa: CASSVGNRVKDGYTF
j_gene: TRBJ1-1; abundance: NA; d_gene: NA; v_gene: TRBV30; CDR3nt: TGTGCCTGGAGCCCCGGGTTCGGCTACACTGAAGCTTTCTTT; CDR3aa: CAWSPGFGYTEAFF
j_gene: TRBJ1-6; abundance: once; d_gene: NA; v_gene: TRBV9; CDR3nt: TGTGCCAGCAGCCCCCAGGGATACTCCTATAATTCACCCCTCCACTTT; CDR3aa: CASSPQGYSYNSPLHF
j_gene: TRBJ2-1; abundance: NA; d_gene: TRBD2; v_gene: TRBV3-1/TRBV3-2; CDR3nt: TGTGCCAGCAGCCAAGTTACTAGCGGGGTAGGTGAGCAGTTCTTC; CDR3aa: CASSQVTSGVGEQFF